This T cell receptor (beta chain) was profiled in a study of CD8 T cells in Susac syndrome. The CDR3 length is 13 residues. Germline trimming cut 2 bases from V and 5 bases from J; bases unmatched to any gene: 4. From germline, CDR1 is SGHRS and CDR2 YFSETQ. RNA, at roughly 0.5 to 1 ug, was reverse transcribed with random hexamers. An immunoSEQ multiplex PCR amplified TCR beta CDR3 over 54 Vbeta and 13 Jbeta. MiXCR, applied by TCRdb to the immunoSEQ multiplex PCR reads, yields one record per CDR3 protein. The sample yields some 120,000 distinct CDR3 sequences, roughly 94% seen once. The sample taken for sequencing was CD4+ T cells from PBMCs. The TCR was taken from a human donor in good health. The rearrangement joins TRBV5-1 to TRBJ2-7; the match to TRBD1 covers 7 bases. The DNA for the CDR3 is TGCGCCAGCAGCTTCGAAGGGGGCAACGAGCAGTACTTC. Translating it yields CASSFEGGNEQYF.